This paragraph reports one T cell receptor beta chain. Its antigen remains unidentified. Profiled with immunoSEQ multiplex PCR; TCRdb holds only in-frame clones, not every one. This sample yields about 21,000 clones, of which roughly nine tenths are seen a single time; less than 0.6% belongs to the top ten. Every participant had European ancestry. No current or lifetime mood disorder and depressive symptom score of 5 or less defined controls. The data derive from a study of untreated major depressive disorder. Regarding the study as a whole: The sequencing tests were limited to three preselected Vbeta families.

The sequence derives from a woman in her forties in good health. The sequencing input was CD4+ T cells from PBMCs.

The CDR3 coding sequence is TGTGCCAGCTCACCATCGGCAGGCTACACCTTC. This codes for CASSPSAGYTF. The chain combines TRBV18 with TRBJ1-2; no reliable D call. CDR3 length: 11 residues. The germline V gene encodes CDR1 KGHSH and CDR2 LQKENI. Trimming took off 2 bases at V and 8 bases at J, with 6 bases between the two ends.